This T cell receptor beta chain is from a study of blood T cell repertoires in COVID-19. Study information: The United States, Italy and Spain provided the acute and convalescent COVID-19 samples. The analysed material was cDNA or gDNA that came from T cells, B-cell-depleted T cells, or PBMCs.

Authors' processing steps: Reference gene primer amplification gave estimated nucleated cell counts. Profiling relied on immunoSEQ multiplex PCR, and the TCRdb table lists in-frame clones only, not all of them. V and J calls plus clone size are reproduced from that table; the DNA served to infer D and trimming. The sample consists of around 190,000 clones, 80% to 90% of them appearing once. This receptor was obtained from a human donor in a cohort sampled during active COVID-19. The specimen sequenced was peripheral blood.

Here the CDR3 DNA reads TGTGCCAGCTCACCTCCGGGACTAGCGGTTGGCTCCTACAATGAGCAGTTCTTC. This gives the protein CASSPPGLAVGSYNEQFF. The chain has TRBV18 and TRBJ2-1, with 11 bases that match TRBD2. Per the germline V gene, CDR1 is KGHSH and CDR2 is LQKENI. The junction had 7 bases not matched to a gene; V was cut back by 3 bases and J by 0 bases. This CDR3 has 18 amino acids. The variable domain in full, completed from reference TRBV18 and TRBJ2-1, reads NAGVMQNPRHLVRRRGQEARLRCSPMKGHSHVYWYRQLPEEGLKFMVYLQKENIIDESGMPKERFSAEFPKEGPSILRIQQVVRGDSAAYFCASSPPGLAVGSYNEQFFGPGTRLTVL.